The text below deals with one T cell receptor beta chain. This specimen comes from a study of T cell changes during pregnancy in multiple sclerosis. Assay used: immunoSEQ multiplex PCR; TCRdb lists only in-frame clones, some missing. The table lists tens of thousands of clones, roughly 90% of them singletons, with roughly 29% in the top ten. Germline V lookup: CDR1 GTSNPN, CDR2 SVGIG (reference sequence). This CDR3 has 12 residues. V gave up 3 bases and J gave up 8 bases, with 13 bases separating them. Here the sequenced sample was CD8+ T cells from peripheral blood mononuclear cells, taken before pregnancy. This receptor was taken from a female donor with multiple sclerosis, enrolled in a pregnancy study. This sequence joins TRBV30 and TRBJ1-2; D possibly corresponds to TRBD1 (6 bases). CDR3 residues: CAWRTGGAGYTF. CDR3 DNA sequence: TGTGCCTGGAGGACAGGCGGTGCAGGCTACACCTTC.